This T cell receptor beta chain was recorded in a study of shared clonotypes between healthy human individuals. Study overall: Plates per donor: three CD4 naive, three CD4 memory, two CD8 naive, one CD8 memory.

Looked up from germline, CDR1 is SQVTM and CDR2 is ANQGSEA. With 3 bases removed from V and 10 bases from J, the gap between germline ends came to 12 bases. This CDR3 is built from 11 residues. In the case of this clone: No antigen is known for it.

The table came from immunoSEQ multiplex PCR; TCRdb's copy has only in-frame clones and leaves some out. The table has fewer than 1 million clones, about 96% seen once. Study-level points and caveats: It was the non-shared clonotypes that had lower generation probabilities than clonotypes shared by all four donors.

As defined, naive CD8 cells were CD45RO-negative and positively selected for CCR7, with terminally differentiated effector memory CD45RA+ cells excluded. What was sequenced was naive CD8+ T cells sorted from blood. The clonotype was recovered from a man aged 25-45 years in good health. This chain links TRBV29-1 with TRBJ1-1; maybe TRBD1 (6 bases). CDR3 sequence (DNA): TGCAGCGTTGATAGTCCCAGGGGAGCTTTCTTT. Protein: CSVDSPRGAFF.